This T cell receptor (beta chain) was documented in a study of technical replicates of blood from a handful of donors. The assay was immunoSEQ multiplex PCR, and TCRdb's table has in-frame clones only and misses some. This sample has some 98,000 clones; roughly 95% occur once, and the top ten carry roughly 0.2%. Germline V CDR1 and CDR2: LGHNA, YNFKEQ. The V and J ends lost 0 bases and 2 bases respectively, with 11 bases between them. This CDR3 spans 15 amino acids. The V gene is TRBV4-2, the J gene TRBJ2-7, with D possibly being TRBD2 (5 bases). Sequencing input: T cells isolated from PBMCs. This clonotype was obtained from a human donor in good health. The CDR3 nucleotides read TGTGCCAGCAGCCAAGATGGAGGCAGAGCCTACGAGCAGTACTTC. Translating gives CASSQDGGRAYEQYF.